Here is one T cell receptor (beta chain) with its context. Its antigen is not known. Measured with immunoSEQ multiplex PCR; TCRdb has only the in-frame clones, and not every one. This table has roughly 63,000 clones, 81% appearing once. The time point: pretreatment peripheral blood. The sample originates from a study of PD-L1 blockade in urothelial cancer. At the level of the study: Study patients had been treated with 0 to 3 previous chemotherapy regimens. Timepoints chosen for blood analysis were 3 weeks (second dose) and 6 weeks after treatment start. General study results and limits: Blood clones associated with the tumor expanded more at 3 weeks in durable-benefit patients.

CDR1 is SEHNR, CDR2 FQNEAQ, per germline (reference sequence). Trimming cost V 5 bases and J 1 base, with 9 bases left between them. The CDR3 consists of 14 residues. Here the sequenced sample was PBMCs, taken around atezolizumab (anti-PD-L1) treatment. The J gene is TRBJ2-1, the V gene TRBV7-9; TRBD2 is a possible D gene (6 bases). The clonotype was recovered from a man between 65 and 85 years old with urothelial cancer. The CDR3 region has the DNA TGTGCCAGCAGCGGCAGCGGGTCCTACAATGAGCAGTTCTTC. Translated, it gives CASSGSGSYNEQFF.